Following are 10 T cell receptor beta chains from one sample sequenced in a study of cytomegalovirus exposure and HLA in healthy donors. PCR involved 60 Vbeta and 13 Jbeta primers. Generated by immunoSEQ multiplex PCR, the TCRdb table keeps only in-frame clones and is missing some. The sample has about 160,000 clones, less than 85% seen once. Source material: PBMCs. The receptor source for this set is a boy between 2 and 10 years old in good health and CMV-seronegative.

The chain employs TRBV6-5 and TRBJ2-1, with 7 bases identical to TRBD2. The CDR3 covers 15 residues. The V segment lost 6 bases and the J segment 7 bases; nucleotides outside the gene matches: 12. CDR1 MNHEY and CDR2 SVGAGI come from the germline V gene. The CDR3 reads CASSERDPFRNEQFF. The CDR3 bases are TGTGCCAGCAGCGAGCGGGATCCGTTTAGGAATGAGCAGTTCTTC.

The CDR3 spells CASSGEGQFF. For the CDR3, the DNA is TGTGCCAGCAGCGGAGAGGGGCAGTTCTTC. The chain carries TRBV9 and TRBJ2-1; possible D gene TRBD2, 5 bases. V was trimmed by 3 bases and J by 12 bases, leaving 7 bases between them. CDR1 is SGDLS, CDR2 YYNGEE, per germline. The CDR3 consists of 10 residues.

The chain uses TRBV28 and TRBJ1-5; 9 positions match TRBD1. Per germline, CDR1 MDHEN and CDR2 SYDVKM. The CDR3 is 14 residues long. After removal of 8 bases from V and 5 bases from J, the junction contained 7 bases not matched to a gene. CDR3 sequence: CASHGQGPYQPQHF. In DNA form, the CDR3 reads TGTGCCAGCCACGGACAGGGGCCTTATCAGCCCCAGCATTTT. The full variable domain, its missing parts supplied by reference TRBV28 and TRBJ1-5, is DVKVTQSSRYLVKRTGEKVFLECVQDMDHENMFWYRQDPGLGLRLIYFSYDVKMKEKGDIPEGYSVSREKKERFSLILESASTNQTSMYLCASHGQGPYQPQHFGDGTRLSIL.

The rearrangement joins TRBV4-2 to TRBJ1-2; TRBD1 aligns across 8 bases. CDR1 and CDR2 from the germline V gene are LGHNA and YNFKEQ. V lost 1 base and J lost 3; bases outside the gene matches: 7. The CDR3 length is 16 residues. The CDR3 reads CASSQVTGQGDYGYTF. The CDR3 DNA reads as TGTGCCAGCAGCCAAGTTACCGGACAGGGAGACTATGGCTACACCTTC.

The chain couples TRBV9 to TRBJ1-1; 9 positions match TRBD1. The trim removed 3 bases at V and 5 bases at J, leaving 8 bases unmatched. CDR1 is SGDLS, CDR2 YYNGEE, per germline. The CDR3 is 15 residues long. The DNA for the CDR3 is TGTGCCAGCAGCGAGGGGACAGGGCGGAGTACTGAAGCTTTCTTT. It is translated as CASSEGTGRSTEAFF.

The CDR3 region is CASSPRGQGIYEQYF. In DNA, the CDR3 is TGTGCCAGCAGCCCTCGCGGACAGGGAATCTACGAGCAGTACTTC. This chain links TRBV28 with TRBJ2-7; 8 bases map to TRBD1. From germline, CDR1 is MDHEN and CDR2 SYDVKM. The length of the CDR3 is 15 residues. The V and J ends lost 6 bases and 3 bases, in that order; junction bases with no gene match: 10.

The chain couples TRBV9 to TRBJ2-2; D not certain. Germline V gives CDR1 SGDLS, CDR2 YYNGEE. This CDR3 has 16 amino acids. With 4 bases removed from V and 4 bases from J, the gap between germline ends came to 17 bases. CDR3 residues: CASSPPHWRFTGELFF. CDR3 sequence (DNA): TGTGCCAGCAGCCCCCCCCACTGGCGGTTCACCGGGGAGCTGTTTTTT.

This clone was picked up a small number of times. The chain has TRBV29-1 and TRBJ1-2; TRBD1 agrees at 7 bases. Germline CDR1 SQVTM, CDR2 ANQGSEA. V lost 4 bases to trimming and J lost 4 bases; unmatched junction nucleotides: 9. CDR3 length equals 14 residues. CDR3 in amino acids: CSVALGGSAYGYTF. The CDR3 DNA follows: TGCAGCGTTGCTCTAGGGGGCTCTGCCTATGGCTACACCTTC.

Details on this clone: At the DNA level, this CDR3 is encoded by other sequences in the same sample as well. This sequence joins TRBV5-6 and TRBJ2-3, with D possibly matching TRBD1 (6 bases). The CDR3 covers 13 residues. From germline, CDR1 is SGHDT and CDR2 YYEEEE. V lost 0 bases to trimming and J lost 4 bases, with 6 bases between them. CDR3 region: CASSLAGADTQYF. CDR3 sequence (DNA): TGTGCCAGCAGCTTGGCAGGGGCAGATACGCAGTATTTT.

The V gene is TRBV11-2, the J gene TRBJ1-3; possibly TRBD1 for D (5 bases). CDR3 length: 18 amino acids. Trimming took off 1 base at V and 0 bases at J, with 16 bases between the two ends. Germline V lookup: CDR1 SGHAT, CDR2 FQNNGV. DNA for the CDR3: TGTGCCAGCAGCTTAGGATTCGGCAGGGCCCACTCTGGAAACACCATATATTTT. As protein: CASSLGFGRAHSGNTIYF. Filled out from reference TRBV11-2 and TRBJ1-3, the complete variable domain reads EAGVAQSPRYKIIEKRQSVAFWCNPISGHATLYWYQQILGQGPKLLIQFQNNGVVDDSQLPKDRFSAERLKGVDSTLKIQPAKLEDSAVYLCASSLGFGRAHSGNTIYFGEGSWLTVV.